This T cell receptor (beta chain) appears in the sequencing data of a study of identifying expanded T cells in peripheral blood. V gave up 8 bases and J gave up 3 bases, with 14 bases separating them. Germline assignment: CDR1 SNHLY and CDR2 FYNNEI. The CDR3 consists of 14 residues. Libraries were prepared by immunoSEQ multiplex PCR; TCRdb keeps only in-frame clonotypes and omits some of them. The sample lists tens of thousands of clones, about 83% seen once, with about 19% in the top ten. Sequences were obtained from blood. The J gene is TRBJ1-5, the V gene TRBV2; unclear D gene. This clonotype was obtained from a person between 18 and 75 years old in good health. CDR3 sequence reads: CASWIGLNNQPQHF. CDR3 nucleotides: TGTGCCAGCTGGATAGGTCTTAACAATCAGCCCCAGCATTTT.